This T cell receptor beta chain was captured by sequencing in a study of cytomegalovirus exposure and HLA in healthy donors. Study results and limitations: The study designated fewer than 200 TCR beta chains cytomegalovirus-associated. TCR beta V- and J-gene trimming, according to a later analysis, was linked to a missense DCLRE1C variant.

This CDR3 comprises 13 residues. Germline trimming cut 5 bases from V and 4 bases from J; bases unmatched to any gene: 4. The V gene's germline CDR1 is SGHNT and CDR2 YYREEE (reference sequence). This clone was observed once. Its antigen is unknown. PCR employed 60 Vbeta and 13 Jbeta primers. Clones were sequenced by immunoSEQ multiplex PCR, and TCRdb holds only the in-frame ones, with some missing. The table records some 180,000 clones, 79% of them present only once. This clonotype originated in a woman aged 25-40 years in good health and CMV-seropositive. This sequence joins TRBV5-4 and TRBJ2-7, with TRBD2 identical over 9 bases. Sequenced material: PBMCs. CDR3 sequence (DNA): TGTGCCAGCAGGACTAGCGGTCGATACGAGCAGTACTTC. Protein sequence: CASRTSGRYEQYF.